This TCR beta chain was obtained from a study of metastatic and nonmetastatic thyroid tumors. Looking at the study overall: Malignant and benign thyroid patients had repertoires compared in peripheral blood and tumor or nodule tissue.

All patients reached thyroid surgery having received no treatment beforehand. In the authors' methods: For papillary thyroid cancer, a distant-metastasis classifier was constructed from CDR3 differences observed across clinicopathological groups. Using MiXCR, TCRdb re-called clones from the PCR reads. Here the V and J calls rest on TCRdb's processing, not on the authors' analysis. Counted here are roughly 61,000 clones, about 4% occurring once; the ten biggest clones make up about a fifth. The table lists this clone with many counts. This receptor was taken from a female donor with papillary thyroid cancer or a benign thyroid nodule (not recorded which). Some clones in this sample may be carry-over from other donors' samples. Input material: blood.

CDR3 protein: CASSPGAHTEAFF. CDR3 DNA: TGTGCCAGCAGTCCCGGGGCCCACACTGAAGCTTTCTTT. V and J are TRBV28 and TRBJ1-1; a possible D gene is TRBD1 (5 bases). CDR1 and CDR2 from the germline V gene are MDHEN and SYDVKM. This CDR3 is built from 13 residues. Trimming removed 5 bases from V and 3 bases from J, with 10 bases in between.